This TCR beta chain was captured in a study of blood T cell repertoires in COVID-19. Background on the study: The samples span acute and convalescent COVID-19 from the United States, Italy and Spain.

Seattle's enrolled individuals joined amid active infection and were then monitored longitudinally. As handled by the study authors: Nucleated cell counts were estimated from reference gene primer amplification. The protocol was immunoSEQ multiplex PCR, while the TCRdb copy is restricted to in-frame clones and leaves out a portion. V, J and clone size are taken as reported in that table, and D and trimming were inferred from the DNA itself. The table has almost 350,000 clones, approximately 90% seen once; the top ten hold roughly 3.9%. The CDR3 covers 14 residues. The junction had 6 bases not matched to a gene; V was cut back by 3 bases and J by 4 bases. Germline CDR1 reads DFQATT; CDR2 reads SNEGSKA (reference sequence).

The source is a woman aged 55-75 years with COVID-19, enrolled during active disease. The material sequenced was peripheral blood. V is TRBV20-1 and J is TRBJ2-1, with 7 nucleotides matching TRBD2. CDR3 region: CSASPGGIYNEQFF. For the CDR3, the DNA is TGCAGTGCTAGTCCGGGGGGAATATACAATGAGCAGTTCTTC.